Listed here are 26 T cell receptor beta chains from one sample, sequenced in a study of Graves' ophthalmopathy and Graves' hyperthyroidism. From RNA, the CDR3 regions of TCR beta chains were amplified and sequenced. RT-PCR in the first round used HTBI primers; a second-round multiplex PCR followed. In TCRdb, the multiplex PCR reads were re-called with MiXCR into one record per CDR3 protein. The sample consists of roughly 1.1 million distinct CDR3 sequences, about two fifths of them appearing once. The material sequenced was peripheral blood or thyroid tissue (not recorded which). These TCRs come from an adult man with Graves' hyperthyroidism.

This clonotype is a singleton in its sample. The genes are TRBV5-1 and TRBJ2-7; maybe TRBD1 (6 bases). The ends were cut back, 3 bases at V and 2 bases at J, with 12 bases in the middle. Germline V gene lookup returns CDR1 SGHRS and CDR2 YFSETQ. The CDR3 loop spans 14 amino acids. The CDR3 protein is CASSWGQETYEQYF. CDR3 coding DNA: TGCGCCAGCAGCTGGGGGCAGGAGACCTACGAGCAGTACTTC.

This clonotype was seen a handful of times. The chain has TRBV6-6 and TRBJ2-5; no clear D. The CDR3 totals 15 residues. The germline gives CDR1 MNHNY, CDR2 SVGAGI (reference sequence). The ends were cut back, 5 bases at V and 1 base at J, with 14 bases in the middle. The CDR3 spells CASSEYGEVQETQYF. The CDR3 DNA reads TGTGCCAGCAGTGAATATGGCGAAGTCCAAGAGACCCAGTACTTC.

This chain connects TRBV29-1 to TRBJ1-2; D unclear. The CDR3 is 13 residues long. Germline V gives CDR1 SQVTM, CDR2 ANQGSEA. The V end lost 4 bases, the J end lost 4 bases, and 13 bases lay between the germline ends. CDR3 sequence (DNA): TGCAGCGTTGGGGGTAGGACCACCTATGGCTACACCTTC. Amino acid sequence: CSVGGRTTYGYTF.

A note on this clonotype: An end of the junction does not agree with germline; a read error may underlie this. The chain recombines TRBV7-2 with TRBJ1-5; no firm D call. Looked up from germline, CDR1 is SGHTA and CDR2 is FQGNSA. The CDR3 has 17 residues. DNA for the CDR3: TGTGCCAGCAGCTTAGTTGGCCAGGATATTAGCAATCATCCCCAGCATTTT. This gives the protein CASSLVGQDISNHPQHF. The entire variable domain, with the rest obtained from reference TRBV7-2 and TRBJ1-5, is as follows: GAGVSQSPSNKVTEKGKDVELRCDPISGHTALYWYRQSLGQGLEFLIYFQGNSAPDKSGLPSDRFSAERTGGSVSTLTIQRTQQEDSAVYLCASSLVGQDISNHPQHFGDGTRLSIL.

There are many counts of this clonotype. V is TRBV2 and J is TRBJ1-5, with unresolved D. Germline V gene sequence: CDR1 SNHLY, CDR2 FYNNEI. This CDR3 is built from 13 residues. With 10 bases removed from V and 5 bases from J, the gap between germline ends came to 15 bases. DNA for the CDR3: TGTGCCACCCGGACGGATCTCGATCAGCCCCAGCATTTT. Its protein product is CATRTDLDQPQHF.

CDR3 DNA sequence: TGTGCCAGCAGACCGGCGGGGGTCCAAGAGACCCAGTACTTC. Amino acid sequence: CASRPAGVQETQYF. This chain links TRBV6-5 with TRBJ2-5, with 7 nucleotides matching TRBD2. Germline CDR1 reads MNHEY; CDR2 reads SVGAGI. CDR3 length: 14 amino acids. V lost 6 bases and J lost 1; bases outside the gene matches: 5.

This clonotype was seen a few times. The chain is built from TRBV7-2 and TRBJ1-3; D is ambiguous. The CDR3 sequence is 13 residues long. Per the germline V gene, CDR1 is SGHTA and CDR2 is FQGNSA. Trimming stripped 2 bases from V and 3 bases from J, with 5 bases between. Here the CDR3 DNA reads TGTGCCAGCAGCTTAATGAGTGGAAACACCATATATTTT. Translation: CASSLMSGNTIYF.

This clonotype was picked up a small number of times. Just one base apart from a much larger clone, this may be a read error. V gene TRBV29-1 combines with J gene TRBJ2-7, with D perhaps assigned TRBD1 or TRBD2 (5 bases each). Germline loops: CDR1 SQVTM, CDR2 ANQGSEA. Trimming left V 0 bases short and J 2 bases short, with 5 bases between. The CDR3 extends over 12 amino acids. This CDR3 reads CSVEEGAYEQYF. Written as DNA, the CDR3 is TGCAGCGTTGAAGAGGGGGCCTACGAGCAGTACTTC.

DNA for the CDR3: TGTGCCAGCAGCCGTCCCGTCGGAGATACGCAGTATTTT. It codes for CASSRPVGDTQYF. V gene TRBV6-2 or TRBV6-3 combines with J gene TRBJ2-3, with unresolved D. Germline CDR1 is MNHEY and CDR2 is SVGEGT. This CDR3 is 13 amino acids long. V was trimmed by 6 bases and J by 5 bases, leaving 12 bases between them.

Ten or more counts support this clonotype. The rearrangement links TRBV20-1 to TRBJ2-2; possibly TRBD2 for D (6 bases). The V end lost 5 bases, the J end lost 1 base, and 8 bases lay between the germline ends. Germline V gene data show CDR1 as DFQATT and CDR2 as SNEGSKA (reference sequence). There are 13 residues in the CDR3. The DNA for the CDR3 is TGCAGTGCTGGACTACAGAACACCGGGGAGCTGTTTTTT. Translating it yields CSAGLQNTGELFF.

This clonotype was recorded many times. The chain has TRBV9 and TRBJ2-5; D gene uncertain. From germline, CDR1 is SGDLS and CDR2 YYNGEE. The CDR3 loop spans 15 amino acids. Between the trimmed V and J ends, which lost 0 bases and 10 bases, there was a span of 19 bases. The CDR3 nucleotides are TGTGCCAGCAGCGTAGACGGTAGCTCGGGTAGGAGCCAGTACTTC. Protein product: CASSVDGSSGRSQYF.

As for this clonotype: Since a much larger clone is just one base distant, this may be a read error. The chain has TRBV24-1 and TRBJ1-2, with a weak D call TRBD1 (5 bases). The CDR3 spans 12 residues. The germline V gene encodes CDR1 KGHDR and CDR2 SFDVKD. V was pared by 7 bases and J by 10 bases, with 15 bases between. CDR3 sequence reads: CATRDRDADYTF. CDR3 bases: TGTGCCACCAGGGACCGGGACGCTGACTACACCTTC.

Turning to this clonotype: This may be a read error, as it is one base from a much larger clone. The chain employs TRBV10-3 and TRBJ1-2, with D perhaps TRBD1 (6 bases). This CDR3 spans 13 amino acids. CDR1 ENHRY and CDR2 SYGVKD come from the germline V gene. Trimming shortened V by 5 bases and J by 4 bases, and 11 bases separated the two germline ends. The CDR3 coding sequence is TGTGCCATCAGTTACGACAGGACCTATGGCTACACCTTC. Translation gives CAISYDRTYGYTF.

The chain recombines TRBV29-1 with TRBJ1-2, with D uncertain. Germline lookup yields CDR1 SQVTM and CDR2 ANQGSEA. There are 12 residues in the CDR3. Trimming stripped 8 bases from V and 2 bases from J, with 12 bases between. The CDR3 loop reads CSLRTGNYGYTF. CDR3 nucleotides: TGCAGCTTGCGGACGGGAAACTATGGCTACACCTTC.

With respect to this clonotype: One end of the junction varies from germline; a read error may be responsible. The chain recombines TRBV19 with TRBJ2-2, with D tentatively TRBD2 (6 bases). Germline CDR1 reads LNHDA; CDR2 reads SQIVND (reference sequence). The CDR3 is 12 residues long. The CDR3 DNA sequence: TGTGCCAGTAGTAAAAGAGGCGGGGAGCTGTCTTTT. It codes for CASSKRGGELSF.

DNA for the CDR3: TGCAGCGTTGAAGATCCGAGCTCTGGAAACACCATATATTTT. Protein sequence: CSVEDPSSGNTIYF. This sequence joins TRBV29-1 and TRBJ1-3; D gene uncertain. The CDR3 is 14 residues long. Trimming pared 0 bases from V and 0 bases from J, leaving 6 bases between. CDR1 is SQVTM, CDR2 ANQGSEA, per germline.

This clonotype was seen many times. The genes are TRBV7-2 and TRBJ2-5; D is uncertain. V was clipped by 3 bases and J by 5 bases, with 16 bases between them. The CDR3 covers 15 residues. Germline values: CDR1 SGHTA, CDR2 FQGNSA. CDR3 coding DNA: TGTGCCAGCAGCTTGGAGATGGCCGTCGGGGAGACCCAGTACTTC. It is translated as CASSLEMAVGETQYF.

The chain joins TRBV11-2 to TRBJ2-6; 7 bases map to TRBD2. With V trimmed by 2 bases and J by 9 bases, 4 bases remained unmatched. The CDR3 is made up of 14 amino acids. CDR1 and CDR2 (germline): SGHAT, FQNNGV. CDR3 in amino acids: CASSLLGRDNVLTF. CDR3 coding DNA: TGTGCCAGCAGCTTATTAGGGAGGGACAACGTCCTGACTTTC.

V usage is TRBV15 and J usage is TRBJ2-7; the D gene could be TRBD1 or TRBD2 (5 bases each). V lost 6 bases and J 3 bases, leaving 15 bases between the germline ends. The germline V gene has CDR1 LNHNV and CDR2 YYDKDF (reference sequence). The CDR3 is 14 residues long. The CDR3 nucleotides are TGTGCCACCAGTGGTCCCGGGGCAGGCTACGAGCAGTACTTC. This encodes CATSGPGAGYEQYF.

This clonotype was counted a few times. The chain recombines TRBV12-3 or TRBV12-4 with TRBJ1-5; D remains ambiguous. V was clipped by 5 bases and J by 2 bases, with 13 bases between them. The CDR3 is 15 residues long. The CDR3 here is CASSPFTSGNQPQHF. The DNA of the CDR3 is TGTGCCAGCAGTCCATTTACGAGCGGCAATCAGCCCCAGCATTTT.

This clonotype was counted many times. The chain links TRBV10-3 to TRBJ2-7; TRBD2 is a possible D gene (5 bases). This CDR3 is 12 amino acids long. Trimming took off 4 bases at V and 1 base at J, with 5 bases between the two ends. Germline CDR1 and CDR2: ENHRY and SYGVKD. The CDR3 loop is CAISAGSYEQYF. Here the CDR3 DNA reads TGTGCCATCAGTGCGGGGTCCTACGAGCAGTACTTC.

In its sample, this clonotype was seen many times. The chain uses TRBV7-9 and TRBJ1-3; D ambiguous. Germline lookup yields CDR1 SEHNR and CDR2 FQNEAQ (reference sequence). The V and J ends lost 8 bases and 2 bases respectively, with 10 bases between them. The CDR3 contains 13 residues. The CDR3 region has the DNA TGTGCCAGCGCAAAATTAACTGGAAACACCATATATTTT. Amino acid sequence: CASAKLTGNTIYF.

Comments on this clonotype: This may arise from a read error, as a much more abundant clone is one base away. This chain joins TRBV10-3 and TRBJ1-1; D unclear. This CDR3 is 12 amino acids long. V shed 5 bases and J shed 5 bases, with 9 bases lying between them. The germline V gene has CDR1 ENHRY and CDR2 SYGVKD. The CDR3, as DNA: TGTGCCATCAGTTACTTTGCGACTGAAGCTTTCTTT. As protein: CAISYFATEAFF.

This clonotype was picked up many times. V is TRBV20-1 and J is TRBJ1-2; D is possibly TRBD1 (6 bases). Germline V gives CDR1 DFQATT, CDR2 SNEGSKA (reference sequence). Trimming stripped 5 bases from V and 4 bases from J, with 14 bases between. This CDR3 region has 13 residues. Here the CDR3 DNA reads TGCAGTGCTCTATCGACAGGCCTCTATGGCTACACCTTC. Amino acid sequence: CSALSTGLYGYTF.

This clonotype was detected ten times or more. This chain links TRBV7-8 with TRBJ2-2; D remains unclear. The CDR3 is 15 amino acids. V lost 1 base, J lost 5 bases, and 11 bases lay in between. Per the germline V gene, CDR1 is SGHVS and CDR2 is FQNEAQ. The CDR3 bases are TGTGCCAGCAGCTTAGGATTGTGGGTAACCGGGGAGCTGTTTTTT. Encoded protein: CASSLGLWVTGELFF.

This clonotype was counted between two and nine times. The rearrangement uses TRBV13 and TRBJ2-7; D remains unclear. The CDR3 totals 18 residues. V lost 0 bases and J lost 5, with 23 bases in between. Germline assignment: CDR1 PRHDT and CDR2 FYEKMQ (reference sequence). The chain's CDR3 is CASSLGLAPESLPDEQYF. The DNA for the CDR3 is TGTGCCAGCAGCTTAGGCCTGGCCCCCGAGTCCCTACCCGACGAGCAGTACTTC.